This entry describes one TCR beta chain. What it recognizes is unknown. Via MiXCR, TCRdb re-called the reads, giving one row per CDR3 protein. The sample holds roughly 230,000 distinct CDR3 sequences, about 12% seen once. The entry originates in a study of T cell repertoires in cytomegalovirus infection. General study results and limits: The cumulative frequency of public TCR beta families identified carriers of CMV plus the relevant HLA.

The origin of this receptor is a human donor in good health (CMV status not recorded). Some clones in this sample may be carry-over from other donors' samples. Material for sequencing was PBMCs.

CDR3 region: CASSQEVAGGQGTEAFF. In nucleotides, the CDR3 is TGCGCCAGCAGCCAAGAGGTGGCCGGGGGGCAGGGGACTGAAGCTTTCTTT. The rearrangement joins TRBV4-3 to TRBJ1-1; possible D gene TRBD1, 6 bases. The V gene lost 0 bases and the J gene lost 5 bases, with 19 bases spanning the gap. The CDR3 is 17 amino acids. Germline assignment: CDR1 LGHNA and CDR2 YSLEER.